This TCR beta chain appears in the sequencing data of a study of radiation and T cells in renal cell carcinoma. The repertoire was sequenced with immunoSEQ multiplex PCR; TCRdb's copy has only in-frame clones and lacks some. Of 110,000 to 150,000 clones in the sample, about 88% were seen once. Trimming took off 6 bases at V and 4 bases at J, with 18 bases between the two ends. Germline V CDR1 and CDR2: SNHLY, FYNNEI. The CDR3 is made up of 15 amino acids. Time point described: baseline pretreatment blood. Treatment specified: 15 Gy SBRT to primary tumor, nephrectomy 4 weeks later. The sequences come from blood, collected from a patient whose treatment included radiotherapy and nephrectomy. The V and J genes are TRBV2 and TRBJ1-2, with D perhaps matching TRBD1 (6 bases). The TCR comes from a woman aged 45 to 65 with renal cell carcinoma. The CDR3 bases are TGTGCCAGCAGGAGGACAGTCCAGCTATTCTATGGCTACACCTTC. Translating gives CASRRTVQLFYGYTF.